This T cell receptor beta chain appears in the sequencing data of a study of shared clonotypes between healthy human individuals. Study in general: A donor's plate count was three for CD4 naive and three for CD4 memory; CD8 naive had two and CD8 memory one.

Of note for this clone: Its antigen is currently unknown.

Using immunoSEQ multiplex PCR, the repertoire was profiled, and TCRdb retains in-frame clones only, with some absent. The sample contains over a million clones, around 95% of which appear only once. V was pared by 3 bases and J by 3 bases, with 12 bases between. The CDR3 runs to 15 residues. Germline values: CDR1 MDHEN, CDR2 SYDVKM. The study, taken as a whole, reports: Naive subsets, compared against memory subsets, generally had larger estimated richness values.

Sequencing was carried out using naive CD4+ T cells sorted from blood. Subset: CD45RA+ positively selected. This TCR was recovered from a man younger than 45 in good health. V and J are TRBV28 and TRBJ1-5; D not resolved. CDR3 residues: CASSFRRHYNQPQHF. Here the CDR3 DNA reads TGTGCCAGCAGTTTTAGGAGGCACTACAATCAGCCCCAGCATTTT.